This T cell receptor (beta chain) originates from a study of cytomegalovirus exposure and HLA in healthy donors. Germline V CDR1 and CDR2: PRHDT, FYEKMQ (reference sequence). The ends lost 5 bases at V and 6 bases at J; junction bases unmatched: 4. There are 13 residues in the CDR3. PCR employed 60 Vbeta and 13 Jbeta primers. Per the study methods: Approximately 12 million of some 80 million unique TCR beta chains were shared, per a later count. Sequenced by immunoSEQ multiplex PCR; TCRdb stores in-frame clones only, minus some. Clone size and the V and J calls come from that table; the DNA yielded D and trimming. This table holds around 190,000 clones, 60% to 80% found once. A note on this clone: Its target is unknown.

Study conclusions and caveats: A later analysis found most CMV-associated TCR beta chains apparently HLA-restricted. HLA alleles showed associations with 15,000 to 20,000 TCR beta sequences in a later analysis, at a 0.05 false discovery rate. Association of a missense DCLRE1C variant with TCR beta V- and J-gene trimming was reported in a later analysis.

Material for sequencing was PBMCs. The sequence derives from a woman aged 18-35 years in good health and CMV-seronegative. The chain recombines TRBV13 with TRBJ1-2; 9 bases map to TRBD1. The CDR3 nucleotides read TGTGCCAGCAGCAGGGGACAGGGTGATGGCTACACCTTC. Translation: CASSRGQGDGYTF.